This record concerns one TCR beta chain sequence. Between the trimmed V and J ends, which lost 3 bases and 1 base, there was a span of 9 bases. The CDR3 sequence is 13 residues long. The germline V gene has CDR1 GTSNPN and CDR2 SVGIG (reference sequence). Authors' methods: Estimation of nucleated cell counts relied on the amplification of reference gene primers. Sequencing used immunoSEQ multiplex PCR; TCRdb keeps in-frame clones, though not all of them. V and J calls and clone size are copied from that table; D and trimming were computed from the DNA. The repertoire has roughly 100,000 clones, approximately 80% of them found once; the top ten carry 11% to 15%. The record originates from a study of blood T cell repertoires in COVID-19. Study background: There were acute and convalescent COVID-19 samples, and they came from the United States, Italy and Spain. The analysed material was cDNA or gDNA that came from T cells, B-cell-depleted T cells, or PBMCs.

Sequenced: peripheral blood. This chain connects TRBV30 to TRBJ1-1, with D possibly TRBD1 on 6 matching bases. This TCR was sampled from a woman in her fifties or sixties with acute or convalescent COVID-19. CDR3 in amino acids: CAWRAGENTEAFF. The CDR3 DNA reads TGTGCCTGGAGGGCAGGGGAGAACACTGAAGCTTTCTTT.